This T cell receptor beta chain was obtained from a study of cytomegalovirus exposure and HLA in healthy donors. As to this clone: The antigen is unknown.

General observations from the study: Reported results showed that the classifier diagnosed cytomegalovirus status with high specificity and sensitivity.

The CDR3 consists of 16 residues. Germline V gives CDR1 LNHDA, CDR2 SQIVND (reference sequence). Trimming cost V 2 bases and J 0 bases; bases outside gene matches: 3. With 60 Vbeta and 13 Jbeta primers, the PCR was carried out. Repertoires were generated with immunoSEQ multiplex PCR, while TCRdb's copy carries only in-frame clones and drops some. Of roughly 200,000 clones listed, under 9.5% are singletons. Sample: PBMCs. The rearrangement joins TRBV19 to TRBJ2-7; TRBD1 matches 11 bases. The TCR was taken from a woman in her thirties in good health and CMV-seropositive. The CDR3 bases are TGTGCCAGTAGTATACTGGGGACAGGGGGCTCCTACGAGCAGTACTTC. Translating gives CASSILGTGGSYEQYF.